These T cell receptor beta chains were read from a single sample in a study of vaccination effects on CD4 cells after COVID-19. Produced via immunoSEQ multiplex PCR; TCRdb's table is partial and in-frame only. The sample records tens of thousands of clones, around 73% being singletons. No antigens are known for them. This specimen was CD4+ T cells from PBMCs cultured without peptide, taken after COVID-19 vaccination. Receptors were obtained from a human donor who received a COVID-19 vaccine. CDR3s include the opening cysteine and the closing phenylalanine or tryptophan. The D gene is left open where the match is weak. Size is omitted from some rows. Given values are once, few, many or a class for expanded clones.

clone_size j_call v_call d_call cdr3_aa cdr3_nt
. TRBJ1-1 TRBV2 . CASSEGPRGPEAFF TGTGCCAGCAGTGAGGGGCCCCGGGGTCCTGAAGCTTTCTTT
. TRBJ2-2 TRBV7-9 TRBD1 CASSRQGVTGELFF TGTGCCAGCAGCCGACAGGGGGTCACCGGGGAGCTGTTTTTT
few TRBJ2-3 TRBV28 . CASSLIGSTDTQYF TGTGCCAGCAGTCTGATCGGGAGTACAGATACGCAGTATTTT
. TRBJ1-2 TRBV28 . CASSPQGVGGMTRGYTF TGTGCCAGCAGCCCCCAGGGTGTAGGGGGAATGACGCGTGGCTACACCTTC
. TRBJ2-1 TRBV6-5 TRBD1 CASTRDRVHEQFF TGTGCCAGCACCAGGGACAGGGTCCATGAGCAGTTCTTC
. TRBJ2-3 TRBV5-4 . CASSLGHPSTDTQYF TGTGCCAGCAGCTTAGGACATCCTAGCACAGATACGCAGTATTTT
once TRBJ1-1 TRBV27 TRBD1 CASSWTGGLNTEAFF TGTGCCAGCAGTTGGACAGGGGGGCTGAACACTGAAGCTTTCTTT
. TRBJ2-1 TRBV9 TRBD1 CASSVQGAPYNEQFF TGTGCCAGCAGCGTTCAGGGGGCCCCCTACAATGAGCAGTTCTTC
. TRBJ1-1 TRBV29-1 . CSVEKGTGTEAFF TGCAGCGTTGAAAAGGGTACGGGAACTGAAGCTTTCTTT
. TRBJ1-5 TRBV6-6 TRBD1 CASSRRQGDQPQHF TGTGCCAGCAGTCGAAGACAGGGAGATCAGCCCCAGCATTTT
once TRBJ1-6 TRBV19 TRBD1 CATQRQGNSPLHF TGTGCCACCCAAAGACAGGGCAATTCACCCCTCCACTTT
. TRBJ2-2 TRBV9 . CASSVAQSGELFF TGTGCCAGCAGCGTAGCTCAGTCCGGGGAGCTGTTTTTT
. TRBJ1-2 TRBV19 TRBD1 CASKGRGLYGYTF TGTGCCAGTAAGGGCAGGGGGCTCTATGGCTACACCTTC
few TRBJ1-4 TRBV18 . CASSPGMGATNEKLFF TGTGCCAGCTCACCAGGGATGGGTGCAACTAATGAAAAACTGTTTTTT
. TRBJ1-4 TRBV30 . CAWSGISATNEKLFF TGTGCCTGGAGTGGCATTTCGGCAACTAATGAAAAACTGTTTTTT
. TRBJ1-3 TRBV6-5 . CASTTDGYSGNTIYF TGTGCCAGCACCACCGACGGCTACTCTGGAAACACCATATATTTT
few TRBJ2-5 TRBV19 . CASSLQGGKKTQYF TGTGCCAGTAGTCTCCAGGGGGGAAAAAAGACCCAGTACTTC
once TRBJ1-3 TRBV20-1 TRBD1 CSASPFGTGGDTIYF TGCAGTGCTAGTCCCTTTGGGACAGGGGGTGACACCATATATTTT
. TRBJ2-3 TRBV5-5 TRBD1 CASSLRGLPSTDTQYF TGTGCCAGCAGCTTGAGGGGGCTTCCTAGCACAGATACGCAGTATTTT
. TRBJ2-5 TRBV27 TRBD1 CASSYGTDQETQYF TGTGCCAGCAGTTATGGGACAGACCAAGAGACCCAGTACTTC
. TRBJ2-1 TRBV5-6 . CASSSLDGYNEQFF TGTGCCAGCAGCTCACTGGACGGGTACAATGAGCAGTTCTTC
once TRBJ2-3 TRBV7-3 TRBD2 CASSLRGDPTDTQYF TGTGCCAGCAGCTTACGGGGGGACCCCACAGATACGCAGTATTTT